The TCR beta chain described here comes from a study of Graves' ophthalmopathy and Graves' hyperthyroidism. Study-level results: Cross-validated, the 13-signature model showed 87.88%/81.08% sensitivity/specificity, and 80%/75% in the test set. Blood was where most expanded thyroid clonotypes above 0.001 frequency also turned up.

CDR1 is SNHLY and CDR2 is FYNNEI in the germline V gene. CDR3 size: 12 residues. Between the trimmed V and J ends, which lost 3 bases and 7 bases, there was a span of 8 bases. On this clonotype itself: Its antigen is not known. A read error may explain this, as a much larger clone is one base away.

Recruitment covered hyperthyroidism patients aged 18 to 65 whose new diagnosis was of under 2 months' duration. No donor had other autoimmune disease, uncontrolled infection, pregnancy or lactation. Amplification targeted the TCR beta CDR3 regions, with RNA transcripts as the source material. Investigators did first-round RT-PCR with HTBI primers, then second-round multiplex PCR. TCRdb recomputed calls from the multiplex PCR reads with MiXCR, one row per CDR3 protein. The sample includes 450,000 to 600,000 distinct CDR3 sequences, roughly 40% of them seen just once. The sequenced sample was peripheral blood or thyroid tissue (not recorded which). The receptor was derived from an adult man with Graves' hyperthyroidism. V and J are TRBV2 and TRBJ2-3; D is unresolved. The CDR3 is CASSDDSHTQYF. CDR3 nucleotides: TGTGCCAGCAGTGACGACTCCCATACGCAGTATTTT.